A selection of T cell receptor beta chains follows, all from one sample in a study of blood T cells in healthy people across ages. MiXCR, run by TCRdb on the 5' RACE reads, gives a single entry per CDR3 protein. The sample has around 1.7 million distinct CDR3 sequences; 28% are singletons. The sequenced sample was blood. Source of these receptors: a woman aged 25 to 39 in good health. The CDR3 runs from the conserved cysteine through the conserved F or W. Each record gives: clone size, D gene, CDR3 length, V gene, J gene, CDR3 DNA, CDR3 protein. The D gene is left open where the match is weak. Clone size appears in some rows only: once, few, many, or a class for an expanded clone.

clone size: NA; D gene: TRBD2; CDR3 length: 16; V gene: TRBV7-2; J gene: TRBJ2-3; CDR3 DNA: TGTACCAGCAGCTTAGATGCTAGCGGGAGGACCGATACGCAGTATTTT; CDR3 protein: CTSSLDASGRTDTQYF
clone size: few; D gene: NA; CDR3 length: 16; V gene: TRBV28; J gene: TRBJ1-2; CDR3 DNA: TGTGCCAGCAGCGATCCTAGGGGAAACCGGGGGTATGGCTACACCTTC; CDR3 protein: CASSDPRGNRGYGYTF
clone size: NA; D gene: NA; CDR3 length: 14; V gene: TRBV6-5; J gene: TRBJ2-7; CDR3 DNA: TGTGCCAGCAGTTACTCGTCCCGGCCCTACGAGCAGTACTTC; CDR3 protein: CASSYSSRPYEQYF
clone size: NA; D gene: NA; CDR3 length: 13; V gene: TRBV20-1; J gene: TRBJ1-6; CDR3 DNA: TGCAGTGCTAGGGACGGACATAATTCACCCCTCCACTTT; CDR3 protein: CSARDGHNSPLHF
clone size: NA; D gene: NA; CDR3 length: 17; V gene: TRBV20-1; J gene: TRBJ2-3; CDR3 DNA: TGCAGTGCTAGAGATATGGGTACAAGCGGAGGCAGCGATACGCAGTATTTT; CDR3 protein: CSARDMGTSGGSDTQYF
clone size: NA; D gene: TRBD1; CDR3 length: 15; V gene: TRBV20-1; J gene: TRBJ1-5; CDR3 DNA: TGCAGTGCTGGGACTACAGGGGACGCTGTCGGTCCCCAGCATTTT; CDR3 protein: CSAGTTGDAVGPQHF
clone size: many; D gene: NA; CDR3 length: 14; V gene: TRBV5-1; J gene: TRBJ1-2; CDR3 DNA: TGCGCCAGCAGTCCGGACGGCGTAGGCCATGGCTACACCTTC; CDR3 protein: CASSPDGVGHGYTF
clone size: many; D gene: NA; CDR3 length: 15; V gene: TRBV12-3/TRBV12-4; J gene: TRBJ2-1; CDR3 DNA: TGTGCCAGCAGTTTACGCGGCGCGGTCTACAATGAGCAGTTCTTC; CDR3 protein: CASSLRGAVYNEQFF
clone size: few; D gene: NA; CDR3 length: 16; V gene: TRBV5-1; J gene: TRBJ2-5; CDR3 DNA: TGCGCCAGCAGCTTGACTTCACCGGGACTTCTAGAGACCCAGTACTTC; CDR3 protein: CASSLTSPGLLETQYF
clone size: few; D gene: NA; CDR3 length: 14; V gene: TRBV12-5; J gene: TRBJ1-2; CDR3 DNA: TGTGCTAGTGGTTTGGGTGAGGGGGTTTATGGCTACACCTTC; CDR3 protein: CASGLGEGVYGYTF
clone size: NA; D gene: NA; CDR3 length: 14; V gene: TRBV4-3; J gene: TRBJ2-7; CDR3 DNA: TGCGCCAGCAGCCAAGATGGACGGTCCTACGAGCAGTACTTC; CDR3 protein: CASSQDGRSYEQYF
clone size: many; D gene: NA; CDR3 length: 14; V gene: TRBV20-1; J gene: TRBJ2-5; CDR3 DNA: TGCAGTGCCCATGAGGGCCCAGGGGTAGAGACCCAGTACTTC; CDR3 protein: CSAHEGPGVETQYF
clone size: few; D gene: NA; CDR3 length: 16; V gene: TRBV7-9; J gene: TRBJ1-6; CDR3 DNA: TGTGCCAGCAGCCCAGGATCTAGCTCCTATAATTCACCCCTCCACTTT; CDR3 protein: CASSPGSSSYNSPLHF
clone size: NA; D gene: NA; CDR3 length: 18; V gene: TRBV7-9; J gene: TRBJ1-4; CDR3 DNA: TGTGCCAGCAGCCCAGAGGCGATAGTGTTTGGTGCTAATGAAAAACTGTTTTTT; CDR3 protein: CASSPEAIVFGANEKLFF
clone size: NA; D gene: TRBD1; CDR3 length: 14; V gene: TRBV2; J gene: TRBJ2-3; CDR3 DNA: TGTGCCAGCACTACGGACAGGGGGCCAGATACGCAGTATTTT; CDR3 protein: CASTTDRGPDTQYF
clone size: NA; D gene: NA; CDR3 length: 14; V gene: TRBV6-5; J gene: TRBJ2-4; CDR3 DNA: TGTGCCAGCAGTTCTCTTCTAGCCAAAAGCATTCAGTACTTC; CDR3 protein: CASSSLLAKSIQYF
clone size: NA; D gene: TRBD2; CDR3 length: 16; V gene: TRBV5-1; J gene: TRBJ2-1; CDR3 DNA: TGCGCCAGCAGCTTGGACGTCCTAGCGGGGGGCAGTCGGCAGTTCTTC; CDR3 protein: CASSLDVLAGGSRQFF
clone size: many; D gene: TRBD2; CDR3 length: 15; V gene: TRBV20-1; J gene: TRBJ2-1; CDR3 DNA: TGCAGTGCTAGGGGGGAGACTAGCTGGGGCAATGAGCAGTTCTTC; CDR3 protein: CSARGETSWGNEQFF
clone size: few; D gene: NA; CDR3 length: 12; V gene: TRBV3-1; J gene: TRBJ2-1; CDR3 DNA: TGTGCCAGCAGGGCGTCTAGCGATGAGCAGTTCTTC; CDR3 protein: CASRASSDEQFF
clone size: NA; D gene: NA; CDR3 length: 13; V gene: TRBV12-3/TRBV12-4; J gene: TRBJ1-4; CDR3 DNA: TGTGCCAGCAGTCTTACAGGGAACGGAAAACTGTTTTTT; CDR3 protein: CASSLTGNGKLFF
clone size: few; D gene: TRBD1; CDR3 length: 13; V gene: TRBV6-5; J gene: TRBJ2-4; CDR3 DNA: TGTGCCAGCAGTTGGACAGGGTCGGGCATTCAGTACTTC; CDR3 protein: CASSWTGSGIQYF
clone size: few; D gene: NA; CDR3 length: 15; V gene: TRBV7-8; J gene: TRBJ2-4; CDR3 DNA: TGTGCCAGCTGCGACTCCGTAAGAGCCAAAAACATTCAGTACTTC; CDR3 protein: CASCDSVRAKNIQYF
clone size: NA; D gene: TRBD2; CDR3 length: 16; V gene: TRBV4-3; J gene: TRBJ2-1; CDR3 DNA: TGCGCCAGCAGCAAAGATGAGACTAGCGGGCCTGGCGGAGAGTTCTTC; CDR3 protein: CASSKDETSGPGGEFF
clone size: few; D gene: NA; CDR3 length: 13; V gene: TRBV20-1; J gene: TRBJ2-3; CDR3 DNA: TGCAGTGCCCTACCTAGCGGCACAGATACGCAGTATTTT; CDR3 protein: CSALPSGTDTQYF
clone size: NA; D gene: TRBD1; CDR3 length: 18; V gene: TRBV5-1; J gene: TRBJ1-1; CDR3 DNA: TGCGCCAGCAGCCCGCCCCCCGGACAGGGAGGGTTGAACACTGAAGCTTTCTTT; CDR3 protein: CASSPPPGQGGLNTEAFF
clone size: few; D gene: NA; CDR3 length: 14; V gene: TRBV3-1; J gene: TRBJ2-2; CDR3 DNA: TGTGCCAGCAGCCAAGAAACAGGGTACGGGGAGCTGTTTTTT; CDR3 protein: CASSQETGYGELFF
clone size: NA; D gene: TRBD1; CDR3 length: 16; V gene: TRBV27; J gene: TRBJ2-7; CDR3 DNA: TGTGTCAGCAGTTCCTCGGGACAGGGTTCTACCTACGAGCAGTACTTC; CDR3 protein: CVSSSSGQGSTYEQYF
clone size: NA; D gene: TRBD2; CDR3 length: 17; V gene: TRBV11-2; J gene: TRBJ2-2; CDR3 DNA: TGTGCCAGCAGCCCAACCCTACTAGCGAAGAACACCGGGGAGCTGTTTTTT; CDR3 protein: CASSPTLLAKNTGELFF
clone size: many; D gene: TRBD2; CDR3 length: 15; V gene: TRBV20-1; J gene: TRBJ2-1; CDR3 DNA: TGCAGTGCTAGAAAGACAACTAGCGGGGGGAATGAGCAGTTCTTC; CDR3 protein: CSARKTTSGGNEQFF
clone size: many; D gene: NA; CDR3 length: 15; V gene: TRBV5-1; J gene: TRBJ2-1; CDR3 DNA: TGCGCCAGCAGCTTGAGTGGGTTAGCCTACAATGAGCAGTTCTTC; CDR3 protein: CASSLSGLAYNEQFF
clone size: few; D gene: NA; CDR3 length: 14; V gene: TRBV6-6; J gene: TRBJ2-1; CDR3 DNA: TGTGCCAGCAGTTCGATGCCCGAAACCAATGAGCAGTTCTTC; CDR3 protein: CASSSMPETNEQFF
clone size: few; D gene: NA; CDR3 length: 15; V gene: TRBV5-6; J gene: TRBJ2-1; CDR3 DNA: TGTGCCAGCAGCTTGGCCAGGACTTCATACAATGAGCAGTTCTTC; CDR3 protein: CASSLARTSYNEQFF
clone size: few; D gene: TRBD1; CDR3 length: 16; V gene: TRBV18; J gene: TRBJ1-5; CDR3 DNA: TGTGCCAGCTCACCATTGGAGACAGGGGGTAATCAGCCCCAGCATTTT; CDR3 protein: CASSPLETGGNQPQHF
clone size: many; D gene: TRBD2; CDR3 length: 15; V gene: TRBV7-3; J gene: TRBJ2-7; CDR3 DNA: TGTGCCAGCAGCCCCGCCGCAGCGGGGGTCTACGAGCAGTACTTC; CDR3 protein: CASSPAAAGVYEQYF
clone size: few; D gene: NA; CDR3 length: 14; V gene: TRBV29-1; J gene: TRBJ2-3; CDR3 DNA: TGCAGCGTTGGAGGGGTGGGGAGCACAGATACGCAGTATTTT; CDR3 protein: CSVGGVGSTDTQYF
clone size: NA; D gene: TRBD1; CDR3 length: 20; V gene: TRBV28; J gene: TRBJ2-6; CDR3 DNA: TGTGCCAGCAGTTTAACTCGGGGGACAGGGACTCTCTCTGGGGCCAACGTCCTGACTTTC; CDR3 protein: CASSLTRGTGTLSGANVLTF
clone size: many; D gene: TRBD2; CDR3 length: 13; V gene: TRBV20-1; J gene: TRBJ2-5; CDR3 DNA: TGCAGTGCTAGCGCGGGAGCTAGGGAGACCCAGTACTTC; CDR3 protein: CSASAGARETQYF
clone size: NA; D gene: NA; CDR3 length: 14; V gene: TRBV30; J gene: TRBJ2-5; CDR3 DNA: TGTGCCTGGGGGCACCCGAGGGGCCAAGAGACCCAGTACTTC; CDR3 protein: CAWGHPRGQETQYF
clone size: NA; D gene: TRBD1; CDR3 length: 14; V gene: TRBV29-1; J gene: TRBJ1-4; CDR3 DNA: TGCAGCGTTGCCCTCGGGACAGGGGTCGAAAAACTGTTTTTT; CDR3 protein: CSVALGTGVEKLFF
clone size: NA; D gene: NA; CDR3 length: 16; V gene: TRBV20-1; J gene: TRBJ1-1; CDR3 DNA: TGCAGTGCTAGAGATCCCCGACAGAGGGTAGGGACTGAAGCTTTCTTT; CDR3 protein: CSARDPRQRVGTEAFF
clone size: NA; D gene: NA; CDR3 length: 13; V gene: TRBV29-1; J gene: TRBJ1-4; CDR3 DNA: TGCAGCGTTGCTGGTGCAACTAATGAAAAACGGTTTTTT; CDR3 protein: CSVAGATNEKRFF
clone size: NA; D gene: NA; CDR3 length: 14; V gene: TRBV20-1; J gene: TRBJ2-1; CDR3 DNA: TGCAGTGCTAGAGACCTAGAGTTTAACTATGAGCAGTTCTTC; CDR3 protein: CSARDLEFNYEQFF
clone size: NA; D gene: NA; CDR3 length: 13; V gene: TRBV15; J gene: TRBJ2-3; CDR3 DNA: TGTGCCACCAGCAGCCTTAAGGCAGATACGCAGTATTTT; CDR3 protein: CATSSLKADTQYF
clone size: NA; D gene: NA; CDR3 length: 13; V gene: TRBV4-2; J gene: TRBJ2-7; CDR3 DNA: TGTGCCAGCAGCCCGGACCCACGGTACGAGCAGTACTTC; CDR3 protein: CASSPDPRYEQYF
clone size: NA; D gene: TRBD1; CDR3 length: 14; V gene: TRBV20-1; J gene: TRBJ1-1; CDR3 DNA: TGCAGTCCCGGGACAGGGTATTGGGGCACTGAAGCTTTCTTT; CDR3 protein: CSPGTGYWGTEAFF
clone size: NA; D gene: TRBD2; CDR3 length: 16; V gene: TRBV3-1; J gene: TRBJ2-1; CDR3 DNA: TGTGCCAGCAGCCAGCGATTCTTAGCGGGAGACGGTGAGCAGTTCTTC; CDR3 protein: CASSQRFLAGDGEQFF
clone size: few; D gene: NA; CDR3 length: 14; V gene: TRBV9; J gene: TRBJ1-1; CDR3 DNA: TGTGCCAGCAGCGTATCGAAGGATACATATGAAGCTTTCTTT; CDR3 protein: CASSVSKDTYEAFF
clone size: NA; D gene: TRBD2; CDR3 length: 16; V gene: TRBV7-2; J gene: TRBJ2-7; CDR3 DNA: TGTGCCAGCAGCTTAACCGGACTAGCGGGCTACAATGAGCAGTACTTC; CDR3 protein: CASSLTGLAGYNEQYF
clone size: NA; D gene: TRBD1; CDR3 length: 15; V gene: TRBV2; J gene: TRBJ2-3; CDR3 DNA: TGTGCCAGCAGTGCCGGGACAGGGGTCACAGATACGCAGTATTTT; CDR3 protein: CASSAGTGVTDTQYF